One sample yielded the 21 T cell receptor beta chains listed below, sequenced in a study of human thymus T cells. Profiling relied on immunoSEQ multiplex PCR, and the TCRdb table lists in-frame clones only, not all of them. The data contain roughly 86,000 clones, 90% to 97% of them singletons. Thymic samples were excised during corrective heart operations. The sample comprised thymus tissue. These receptors originate from a boy younger than two with a congenital heart defect but otherwise immunologically healthy.

This rearrangement joins TRBV29-1 to TRBJ2-7; 8 bases agree with TRBD1. This CDR3 is built from 18 residues. After removal of 0 bases from V and 0 bases from J, the junction contained 13 bases not matched to a gene. Germline V lookup: CDR1 SQVTM, CDR2 ANQGSEA. This CDR3 is CSVEDPTGGQGSSYEQYF. The CDR3 DNA is TGCAGCGTTGAAGACCCCACCGGTGGACAGGGAAGCTCCTACGAGCAGTACTTC.

The chain links TRBV5-8 to TRBJ2-3; D is uncertain. V lost 4 bases and J 4 bases, leaving 16 bases between the germline ends. In germline, CDR1 is SGHTS, CDR2 YDEGEE. CDR3 length equals 15 residues. The CDR3 loop reads CASSLRNSGADTQYF. The DNA for the CDR3 is TGTGCCAGCAGCCTGCGGAACAGTGGGGCAGATACGCAGTATTTT.

The genes are TRBV25-1 and TRBJ1-1; D is unresolved. This CDR3 contains 16 residues. CDR1 is MGHDK, CDR2 SYGVNS, per germline. Trimming left V 3 bases short and J 1 base short, with 15 bases between. The CDR3 here is CASSDLSNSRNTEAFF. The CDR3 coding sequence is TGTGCCAGCAGTGACCTCTCGAACTCTCGGAACACTGAAGCTTTCTTT.

V gene TRBV21-1 combines with J gene TRBJ1-5. TRBV21-1 is classified as a pseudogene. The CDR3 has 18 amino acids. CDR3 nucleotides: TGTGCCAGCAGCAAAGCGCTTTTGACCGACGATAGCAATCAGCCCCAGCATTTT. This encodes CASSKALLTDDSNQPQHF.

The chain is built from TRBV7-9 and TRBJ2-2; D is uncertain. Trimming removed 5 bases at V and 11 bases at J, with 6 bases between. This CDR3 comprises 10 residues. CDR1 is SEHNR and CDR2 is FQNEAQ in the germline V gene (reference sequence). The CDR3, as DNA: TGTGCCAGCAGCCCCCGAGAGCTGTTTTTT. Translation gives CASSPRELFF.

The chain has TRBV19 and TRBJ2-2; D gene ambiguous. The CDR3 loop spans 13 amino acids. The V end lost 5 bases, the J end lost 3 bases, and 7 bases lay between the germline ends. Germline V gene lookup returns CDR1 LNHDA and CDR2 SQIVND (reference sequence). DNA for the CDR3: TGTGCCAGTAGTGCAGGTGACACCGGGGAGCTGTTTTTT. Translated, it gives CASSAGDTGELFF. The full variable domain, in which reference TRBV19 and TRBJ2-2 provide the parts outside the CDR3, is DGGITQSPKYLFRKEGQNVTLSCEQNLNHDAMYWYRQDPGQGLRLIYYSQIVNDFQKGDIAEGYSVSREKKESFPLTVTSAQKNPTAFYLCASSAGDTGELFFGEGSRLTVL.

V usage is TRBV10-3 and J usage is TRBJ1-2, with D perhaps matching TRBD1 (5 bases). Germline CDR1 ENHRY, CDR2 SYGVKD. The CDR3 contains 16 residues. Trimming cost V 0 bases and J 4 bases, with 15 bases left between them. CDR3 sequence (DNA): TGTGCCATCAGTGAGTCGACAGCCCCCACGTCCTATGGCTACACCTTC. It encodes CAISESTAPTSYGYTF.

This clone was observed once. CDR3 bases: TGTGCCAGCAGCTGGCCGGGAGTTATCTGGGGCTACACCTTC. This gives the protein CASSWPGVIWGYTF. This sequence joins TRBV5-6 and TRBJ1-2; D is ambiguous. Trimming took 3 bases from V and 8 from J, leaving 17 bases between them. This CDR3 comprises 14 residues. Germline loops: CDR1 SGHDT, CDR2 YYEEEE.

The chain recombines TRBV14 with TRBJ2-1, with D tentatively TRBD2 (5 bases). The CDR3 is 13 residues long. Germline CDR1 and CDR2: SGHDN and FVKESK. The V end was cut by 5 bases, the J end by 9 bases, with 14 bases between. As DNA, the CDR3 is TGTGCCAGCAGCGCCGCGAGGGTCAGTGAGCAGTTCTTC. Encoded protein: CASSAARVSEQFF.

The gene calls are TRBV5-5 and TRBJ2-4; 7 bases line up with TRBD1. The V gene's germline CDR1 is SGHKS and CDR2 YYEKEE (reference sequence). The CDR3 is made up of 12 amino acids. Trimming removed 2 bases from V and 7 bases from J; junction bases left unmatched: 0. In DNA form, the CDR3 reads TGTGCCAGCAGCTTACAGGGGAACATTCAGTACTTC. Protein: CASSLQGNIQYF.

This clone was picked up one time. The chain employs TRBV19 and TRBJ2-5; D ambiguous. The CDR3 length is 15 residues. Between the trimmed V and J ends, which lost 3 bases and 4 bases, there was a span of 15 bases. Germline CDR1 and CDR2: LNHDA and SQIVND (reference sequence). The CDR3 nucleotides are TGTGCCAGTAGTATTCGAGGTGGAGCTGGAGAGACCCAGTACTTC. This gives the protein CASSIRGGAGETQYF.

The chain joins TRBV6-1 to TRBJ2-7; TRBD1 aligns across 11 bases. Germline trimming cut 6 bases from V and 4 bases from J; bases unmatched to any gene: 2. Germline-derived CDR1 and CDR2 are MNHNS and SASEGT. The CDR3 is 13 amino acids. CDR3 loop: CASRGQGAYEQYF. In DNA form, the CDR3 reads TGTGCCAGCAGAGGACAGGGGGCTTACGAGCAGTACTTC.

The chain uses TRBV12-5 and TRBJ2-4; 12 bases agree with TRBD1. Germline CDR1 LGHNT, CDR2 FRNRAP. The length of the CDR3 is 17 residues. The J segment lost 15 bases and the V segment lost 3 bases, leaving 18 bases of the junction unmatched. The CDR3 reads CASGLWDRGRIDRVRYF. CDR3 coding DNA: TGTGCTAGTGGTTTATGGGACAGGGGGCGCATTGACCGGGTTAGGTACTTC.

The CDR3 loop is CASSTHRGPNTEAFF. CDR3 coding DNA: TGTGCCAGCAGCACCCACAGGGGGCCGAACACTGAAGCTTTCTTT. J is TRBJ1-1 and V is TRBV9; 9 bases fit TRBD1. The J segment lost 1 base and the V segment lost 4 bases, leaving 5 bases of the junction unmatched. Germline assignment: CDR1 SGDLS and CDR2 YYNGEE. CDR3 size: 15 residues. Filled out from reference TRBV9 and TRBJ1-1, the complete variable domain reads DSGVTQTPKHLITATGQRVTLRCSPRSGDLSVYWYQQSLDQGLQFLIQYYNGEERAKGNILERFSAQQFPDLHSELNLSSLELGDSALYFCASSTHRGPNTEAFFGQGTRLTVV.

The genes are TRBV9 and TRBJ2-7, with D possibly TRBD1 on 5 matching bases. Per germline, CDR1 SGDLS and CDR2 YYNGEE. Trimming cost V 0 bases and J 6 bases, with 13 bases left between them. This CDR3 is built from 14 residues. CDR3 sequence (DNA): TGTGCCAGCAGCGTAGGCGTTGGCAGGGCCGAGCAGTACTTC. Protein product: CASSVGVGRAEQYF.

This clone appeared a single time. This chain uses TRBV7-2 with TRBJ2-3; D not certain. CDR1 is SGHTA, CDR2 FQGNSA, per germline. The V and J ends lost 0 bases and 6 bases respectively, with 7 bases between them. CDR3 length equals 13 residues. The CDR3: CASSLAGVDTQYF. DNA of the CDR3: TGTGCCAGCAGCTTAGCGGGTGTGGATACGCAGTATTTT.

J is TRBJ2-1 and V is TRBV5-1; 7 nucleotides align to TRBD2. The CDR3 consists of 14 residues. The germline V gene has CDR1 SGHRS and CDR2 YFSETQ. Trimming cost V 3 bases and J 8 bases; bases outside gene matches: 8. CDR3: CASSCTSDGDEQFF. DNA of the CDR3: TGCGCCAGCAGCTGTACTAGCGATGGCGATGAGCAGTTCTTC.

The chain combines TRBV5-1 with TRBJ2-6, with a possible D match to TRBD2 (5 bases). This CDR3 is built from 14 residues. CDR1 and CDR2 from the germline V gene are SGHRS and YFSETQ. V lost 5 bases and J 2 bases, leaving 8 bases between the germline ends. CDR3 sequence reads: CASRDFAGANVLTF. The CDR3 DNA is TGCGCCAGCAGGGACTTCGCTGGGGCCAACGTCCTGACTTTC.

V usage is TRBV11-2 and J usage is TRBJ2-3; D not resolved. CDR1 is SGHAT and CDR2 is FQNNGV in the germline V gene. The CDR3 is 11 residues long. V was clipped by 5 bases and J by 5 bases, with 5 bases between them. Here the CDR3 DNA reads TGTGCCAGCAGCCGGAAAGATACGCAGTATTTT. This translates into CASSRKDTQYF.

The genes are TRBV27 and TRBJ2-3, with 14 bases lining up with TRBD2. CDR1 and CDR2 (germline): MNHEY, SMNVEV (reference sequence). After removal of 6 bases from V and 0 bases from J, the junction contained 5 bases not matched to a gene. The CDR3 has 17 amino acids. Written as DNA, the CDR3 is TGTGCCAGCAGCAGACTAGCGGGAGGGGGGAGCACAGATACGCAGTATTTT. Translating gives CASSRLAGGGSTDTQYF.

This chain uses TRBV27 with TRBJ1-4; D is possibly TRBD1 (5 bases). Germline assignment: CDR1 MNHEY and CDR2 SMNVEV (reference sequence). Trimming left V 4 bases short and J 13 bases short, with 13 bases between. This CDR3 spans 12 amino acids. The CDR3 sequence: CASSSRGLPLFF. CDR3 DNA sequence: TGTGCCAGCAGTTCCCGGGGACTTCCACTGTTTTTT.